Following are 14 T cell receptor beta chains from one sample sequenced in a study of identical twins. TCRdb recomputed calls from the 5' RACE reads with MiXCR, one row per CDR3 protein. The table shows about 660,000 distinct CDR3 sequences, with around 8.3% occurring only once. These data are also associated with another study on yellow fever vaccine responses in identical twins.

The sequenced sample was PBMCs. These receptors all come from a woman between 18 and 30 years old in good health.

The J gene is TRBJ1-1, the V gene TRBV20-1; D gene uncertain. The germline V and J ends were trimmed by 1 base and 1 base, with 13 bases remaining between them. This CDR3 is built from 15 residues. Per the germline V gene, CDR1 is DFQATT and CDR2 is SNEGSKA (reference sequence). The CDR3 bases are TGCAGTGCTAGAGTTGGGCCTCGAGGGAACACTGAAGCTTTCTTT. Protein product: CSARVGPRGNTEAFF.

A few counts support this clonotype. This chain links TRBV24-1 with TRBJ2-2; D is unclear. Germline-derived CDR1 and CDR2 are KGHDR and SFDVKD. The V and J ends lost 2 bases and 8 bases respectively, with 5 bases between them. There are 12 residues in the CDR3. The CDR3 nucleotides are TGTGCCACCAGTGATTCCCGAGGGGAGCTGTTTTTT. This gives the protein CATSDSRGELFF.

This clonotype was detected only a few times. The rearrangement uses TRBV15 and TRBJ2-5, with a tentative D call TRBD1 (6 bases). Between the trimmed V and J ends, which lost 0 bases and 7 bases, there was a span of 18 bases. The CDR3 totals 16 residues. Germline V lookup: CDR1 LNHNV, CDR2 YYDKDF (reference sequence). CDR3: CATSRDRSGGLTTQYF. For the CDR3, the DNA is TGTGCCACCAGCAGAGATCGATCTGGGGGCCTAACGACCCAGTACTTC.

This chain joins TRBV7-3 and TRBJ2-7; 7 bases are shared with TRBD1. The CDR3 has 14 amino acids. Germline V CDR1 and CDR2: SGHTA, FQGTGA. The J segment lost 7 bases and the V segment lost 2 bases, leaving 8 bases of the junction unmatched. CDR3: CASSLDRVSGEQYF. The CDR3 region has the DNA TGTGCCAGCAGCTTAGACAGGGTTTCCGGGGAGCAGTACTTC.

The chain uses TRBV20-1 and TRBJ1-4; 8 nucleotides agree with TRBD1. Trimming cost V 1 base and J 7 bases; bases outside gene matches: 5. This CDR3 region has 14 residues. Germline V CDR1 and CDR2: DFQATT, SNEGSKA (reference sequence). CDR3 region: CSARAGGLSEKLFF. CDR3 DNA: TGCAGTGCTAGAGCAGGGGGCCTTAGTGAAAAACTGTTTTTT.

This clonotype has at least ten counts. For the CDR3, the DNA is TGTGCCAGCAGTTTACTAGCGGGAGGCCACGAGCAGTACTTC. It encodes CASSLLAGGHEQYF. The genes are TRBV27 and TRBJ2-7, with 11 bases matching TRBD2. The ends lost 2 bases at V and 5 bases at J; junction bases unmatched: 2. This CDR3 is 14 amino acids long. The germline V gene has CDR1 MNHEY and CDR2 SMNVEV (reference sequence).

This clonotype was seen at least ten times. The V and J genes are TRBV14 and TRBJ1-1; TRBD1 is a possible D gene (5 bases). The CDR3 covers 16 residues. The germline V and J ends were trimmed by 2 bases and 1 base, with 14 bases remaining between them. Germline V gene sequence: CDR1 SGHDN, CDR2 FVKESK. CDR3 sequence: CASSQSWGLKNTEAFF. CDR3 bases: TGTGCCAGCAGCCAATCCTGGGGACTCAAGAACACTGAAGCTTTCTTT.

The CDR3, as DNA: TGTGCCAGCAGCCAAGGGGACAGCCGGGAGACCCAGTACTTC. This translates into CASSQGDSRETQYF. The chain combines TRBV4-2 with TRBJ2-5; TRBD1 matches at 7 bases. CDR1 is LGHNA and CDR2 is YNFKEQ in the germline V gene. The J segment lost 5 bases and the V segment lost 1 base, leaving 4 bases of the junction unmatched. The CDR3 spans 14 residues.

This clonotype was detected only a few times. The rearrangement joins TRBV3-1 to TRBJ2-3; 7 bases fit TRBD2. CDR1 is LGHDT and CDR2 is YNNKEL in the germline V gene (reference sequence). This CDR3 contains 16 residues. With 4 bases clipped from V and 4 bases from J, the junction kept 11 bases outside the gene matches. The CDR3 loop reads CASSPGDRGVSDTQYF. The DNA for the CDR3 is TGTGCCAGCAGCCCCGGGGACCGGGGGGTCTCAGATACGCAGTATTTT.

The chain employs TRBV4-3 and TRBJ2-1; 8 bases map to TRBD2. Germline lookup yields CDR1 LGHNA and CDR2 YSLEER. Trimming removed 0 bases from V and 2 bases from J; junction bases left unmatched: 9. CDR3 length: 18 residues. CDR3 region: CASSQDKATSEPYNEQFF. The CDR3 coding sequence is TGCGCCAGCAGCCAAGATAAAGCGACTAGCGAACCCTACAATGAGCAGTTCTTC.

The genes are TRBV20-1 and TRBJ2-4; possible D gene TRBD1, 6 bases. Germline V CDR1 and CDR2: DFQATT, SNEGSKA (reference sequence). Trimming removed 8 bases from V and 3 bases from J, with 20 bases in between. The CDR3 loop spans 15 amino acids. As DNA, the CDR3 is TGCAGTTCACCCGGGGACAAAACCAACAAAAACATTCAGTACTTC. This translates into CSSPGDKTNKNIQYF.

About this clonotype itself: It may be a read error: a sequence one base away is much more abundant. V is TRBV9 and J is TRBJ2-3; D call uncertain. The CDR3 runs to 13 residues. The V gene lost 0 bases and the J gene lost 5 bases, with 7 bases spanning the gap. Germline V gene sequence: CDR1 SGDLS, CDR2 YYNGEE. The DNA for the CDR3 is TGTGCCAGCAGCGTAGAAAAAATAGATACGCAGTATTTT. Protein sequence: CASSVEKIDTQYF.

This clonotype was observed at least ten times. This chain links TRBV12-3 or TRBV12-4 with TRBJ2-1; no definite D call. V was shortened by 2 bases and J by 6 bases, with 11 bases between the two germline ends. The length of the CDR3 is 14 residues. The CDR3 sequence is CASSLRIRPNEQFF. The CDR3, as DNA: TGTGCCAGCAGTTTACGGATCCGACCCAATGAGCAGTTCTTC.

The V call is TRBV5-1, the J call TRBJ2-1; D possibly corresponds to TRBD2 (6 bases). The CDR3 runs to 13 residues. Trimming pared 5 bases from V and 3 bases from J, leaving 9 bases between. CDR1 is SGHRS, CDR2 YFSETQ, per germline. The DNA for the CDR3 is TGCGCCAGCAGAGGAGGGGACTACAATGAGCAGTTCTTC. This sequence encodes CASRGGDYNEQFF.